This T cell receptor (beta chain) is from a study of monozygotic twins with inflammatory bowel disease. Per the germline V gene, CDR1 is DFQATT and CDR2 is SNEGSKA (reference sequence). The CDR3 is made up of 12 amino acids. TCRdb reanalyzed the 5' RACE reads, giving one entry per CDR3 protein sequence and no DNA. This sample's table has approximately 300,000 distinct CDR3 sequences. General study points: No discrimination was achieved between different T cell subtypes.

As regards this clonotype: The antigen remains undetermined.

The source of this sequence is a human donor with ulcerative colitis or Crohn's disease, or a healthy co-twin of an affected twin (not recorded which). This sequence joins TRBV20-1 and TRBJ2-4. Sample: blood. The CDR3 is CSAREQKNIQYF.